Below, one TCR beta chain is given with its context. What it binds is not known. The read stops 3 residues short of the end of the CDR3; the missing end is completed from the germline J gene. The germline CDR1 and CDR2 sequences are SEHNR and FQNEAQ (reference sequence). The CDR3 is 14 residues long. The V and J ends lost 8 bases and 0 bases respectively, with 14 bases between them. These data originate in a study of T cells in women clearing cervical HPV infection. Study background: Case blood was drawn when the lesion was first found; control blood after infection became undetectable. Cases' blood sampling followed lesion detection by median around 23 weeks (90 to 200). Regarding the study as a whole: CIN3+ cases had significantly higher TCR richness than controls; evenness did not differ. It is unknown whether associations predate infection; no effector/memory or HPV-specific sorting.

TCRdb's copy holds only in-frame clones and misses some; the assay was immunoSEQ multiplex PCR. The sample includes fewer than 50,000 clones. This chain links TRBV7-9 with TRBJ2-7, with D tentatively TRBD2 (6 bases). Sequenced material: blood buffy coat. This clonotype was sampled from a woman between 18 and 75 years old with a cervical HPV16 infection that either progressed to CIN3+ or cleared (not recorded which). The DNA read from the CDR3 is TGTGCCAGCGGAACTAGCTCCTTCTCCTACGAG. Translation gives CASGTSSFSYE. The CDR3 in full is CASGTSSFSYEQYF.